The entry below describes one T cell receptor beta chain. The CDR3 is 14 residues long. The germline V gene has CDR1 SNHLY and CDR2 FYNNEI. The V gene lost 3 bases and the J gene lost 2 bases, with 11 bases spanning the gap. After constant-region reverse-primer amplification, full-length variable regions underwent semi-nested PCR with Nested Universal Primer A. Each CDR3 protein gets one entry after TCRdb re-called the 5' RACE reads with MiXCR. The table lists tens of thousands of distinct CDR3 sequences, about 29% of them singletons, with about 4% in the top ten. The sample taken for sequencing was tumor-infiltrating memory CD4+ T cells sorted from the breast tumor. The subset is: memory CD4+ T cells, CD4+CD45RO+CD25-. The receptor's source is a female donor with breast cancer. The chain couples TRBV2 to TRBJ2-7; the D is unclear. The chain's CDR3 is CASSEMRRTYEQYF. As DNA, the CDR3 is TGTGCCAGCAGTGAGATGAGGAGAACCTACGAGCAGTACTTC.